This T cell receptor (beta chain) was retrieved from a study of blood T cell repertoires in COVID-19. In the study overall: Acute and convalescent COVID-19 samples came from the United States, Italy and Spain. From T cells, B-cell-depleted T cells, or PBMCs came the material, which was cDNA or gDNA.

How the authors handled the data: Nucleated cell counts were estimated from reference gene primer amplification. TCRdb keeps only in-frame clones here, not all; method: immunoSEQ multiplex PCR. The V and J calls and the clone size are those of that table, but D and trimming were determined from the DNA. The table includes around 89,000 clones, about 91% detected once. CDR3 length equals 16 residues. In germline, CDR1 is SGHKS, CDR2 YYEKEE (reference sequence). The J segment lost 0 bases and the V segment lost 4 bases, leaving 10 bases of the junction unmatched. The chain is built from TRBV5-5 and TRBJ2-7, with 7 positions matching TRBD1. The clonotype comes from a man aged 55-75 years with acute or convalescent COVID-19. The sequenced material came from peripheral blood. In DNA form, the CDR3 reads TGTGCCAGCAGCCTCCCACCGGGACAGAGCTCCTACGAGCAGTACTTC. Protein product: CASSLPPGQSSYEQYF.